A selection of T cell receptor beta chains follows, all from one sample in a study of control samples from healthy donors and cancer patients. Assay used: immunoSEQ multiplex PCR; TCRdb lists only in-frame clones, some missing. This sample yields 90,000 or so clones, of which 86% are seen a single time; around 1.3% belongs to the top ten. The sample was blood. These receptors originate from a woman between 50 and 59 years old in good health. Each CDR3 is given with its conserved first and last residue. The order of the fields is D gene, V gene, clone size, J gene, CDR3 protein. D genes are given only for firm matches. The size field is filled for only some rows; it gives once, few, many or a size class.

-,TRBV11-2,-,TRBJ2-5,CASSPGLRGQTQYF
TRBD2,TRBV28,-,TRBJ2-5,CASRYSGRADGTQYF
-,TRBV14,-,TRBJ1-4,CASSLSGAGEKLFF
TRBD1,TRBV11-2,-,TRBJ2-3,CASSPTRTGLTDTQYF
-,TRBV7-9,once,TRBJ1-4,CASSAKAGHLFF
-,TRBV2,-,TRBJ1-3,CASTVFPGNTIYF
TRBD1,TRBV7-9,-,TRBJ1-1,CASSYGQANTEAFF
-,TRBV5-6,-,TRBJ1-4,CASSLRAGPNEKLFF
-,TRBV10-3,-,TRBJ1-2,CAISESRSGYTF
-,TRBV9,-,TRBJ1-3,CASSPPTGNTIYF
-,TRBV19,once,TRBJ2-7,CASSVQGGHEQYF
-,TRBV9,-,TRBJ1-4,CASSVGASTNEKLFF
-,TRBV15,-,TRBJ2-7,CATSRDKGPYEQYF
TRBD2,TRBV7-2,-,TRBJ2-3,CASSFRTSGTDTQYF
-,TRBV19,-,TRBJ1-3,CASSIDKSTSGNTIYF
-,TRBV9,-,TRBJ1-1,CASSVAMFTEAFF
-,TRBV6-2/TRBV6-3,-,TRBJ1-5,CASSYRVRSNQPQHF
-,TRBV19,once,TRBJ1-5,CASSRQVDNQPQHF
-,TRBV7-8,-,TRBJ1-2,CASSFRGANYGYTF
-,TRBV14,-,TRBJ1-4,CASSQVGGINEKLFF
-,TRBV6-5,-,TRBJ1-2,CASSYSARVRRFGYTF
TRBD2,TRBV28,-,TRBJ2-3,CASSLIPTSGGPDTQYF
-,TRBV29-1,-,TRBJ1-2,CSVEDYTLANYGYTF
-,TRBV14,once,TRBJ2-7,CASSDVAPPRPQSLYEQYF
-,TRBV19,-,TRBJ1-2,CASIPSGGLSLVSYGYTF
TRBD1,TRBV25-1,-,TRBJ2-7,CASSDWDRGGGYEQYF
-,TRBV28,few,TRBJ1-5,CASRVGLRGRQNQPQHF
TRBD2,TRBV9,once,TRBJ2-1,CASSVAGGGSRNNEQFF
-,TRBV7-2,-,TRBJ2-5,CASSPPTRWQETQYF
-,TRBV4-1,-,TRBJ1-2,CASSRGAGSLQTYGYTF
-,TRBV2,-,TRBJ2-3,CASSSNTDTQYF
TRBD1,TRBV19,-,TRBJ1-1,CASSTGQGNTEAFF
-,TRBV6-1,-,TRBJ1-5,CASSEVEGWQPQHF
TRBD2,TRBV7-8,-,TRBJ2-1,CASSPRTSLHEQFF
-,TRBV12-5,-,TRBJ1-2,CASGSIGGRNYGYTF
TRBD2,TRBV28,-,TRBJ2-7,CASSPPAGGIRSHEQYF
-,TRBV2,-,TRBJ1-2,CASSEFQGGYTF
-,TRBV18,once,TRBJ2-1,CASSPRATRGPLLYNEQFF
-,TRBV19,-,TRBJ1-1,CASSIGGTVEYEAFF
-,TRBV7-2,-,TRBJ2-7,CASSLAQGGYFYEQYF
-,TRBV11-2,-,TRBJ2-7,CASGAPSRTDMPAYEQYF
-,TRBV11-2,once,TRBJ2-7,CASSVGPYEQYF
-,TRBV2,once,TRBJ2-3,CASSPLSGDTQYF
-,TRBV19,-,TRBJ1-5,CASSIEVQRDQPQHF
-,TRBV4-2,-,TRBJ2-3,CASSQVTTSTDTQYF
-,TRBV2,-,TRBJ2-7,CASSPSSYEQYF
-,TRBV7-3,-,TRBJ1-6,CASSSNKGAPLHF
-,TRBV12-5,-,TRBJ1-2,CASGLSLGYGYTF